Many counts were recorded for the clone carrying this T cell receptor beta chain. This sample is drawn from a study of Graves' ophthalmopathy and Graves' hyperthyroidism. Study-wide background: Cases classed as stable hyperthyroidism had no ophthalmopathy within 18 months of follow-up.

Trimming cost V 4 bases and J 3 bases; bases outside gene matches: 6. CDR1 is SGHTA and CDR2 is FQGNSA in the germline V gene. The CDR3 totals 14 residues. Researchers took RNA transcripts and amplified TCR beta CDR3 regions from them. An opening RT-PCR round employed HTBI primers and preceded a second-round multiplex PCR. A single record per CDR3 protein comes from TCRdb applying MiXCR to the multiplex PCR reads. The data contain more than 1,000,000 distinct CDR3 sequences, 35% to 40% of them singletons. The chain recombines TRBV7-2 with TRBJ2-7; TRBD1 aligns across 7 bases. The specimen was peripheral blood or thyroid tissue (not recorded which). The source of this sequence is an adult man with Graves' hyperthyroidism. CDR3 bases: TGTGCCAGCAGCTCGACAGGGTTTGACTACGAGCAGTACTTC. It translates to CASSSTGFDYEQYF.